This T cell receptor beta chain is from a study of blood T cell repertoires in COVID-19. CDR3 length: 14 residues. The V end lost 5 bases, the J end lost 1 base, and 9 bases lay between the germline ends. CDR1 is MNHEY, CDR2 SMNVEV, per germline (reference sequence). The assay was immunoSEQ multiplex PCR, and TCRdb's table has in-frame clones only and misses some. The data contain roughly 280,000 clones, 80% to 90% of them singletons. The sequencing input was PBMCs or T cells enriched from blood (not recorded which). The TCR originated in a young woman who had recovered from COVID-19. The J gene is TRBJ1-5, the V gene TRBV27, with D unclear. The CDR3 DNA reads TGTGCCAGCAGTCCCGGGTCGAGCAATCAGCCCCAGCATTTT. Protein sequence: CASSPGSSNQPQHF.